The clone carrying this TCR beta chain was detected a few times. Its antigen is as yet unknown. Populations obtained by sorting all exceeded 98% purity. This entry comes from a study of beta chain features in type 1 diabetes. This CDR3 contains 15 residues. V was pared by 4 bases and J by 6 bases, with 11 bases of the junction left unmatched. Per the germline V gene, CDR1 is SGHRS and CDR2 is YFSETQ. General study results and limits: Type 1 diabetes patients had fewer VDJ junction insertions and more deletions. Type 1 diabetes patients had TCRB CDR3s that were shorter (moderately but significantly so) in all four CD4+ subsets.

What was sequenced were expressed TCRB transcripts, since all of the isolated RNA had been reverse transcribed. Regulatory, naive and central memory T cell samples averaged around 3.5 million reads. Clones were read by immunoSEQ multiplex PCR, and TCRdb kept only the in-frame ones, dropping some. The sample consists of about 660,000 clones, over 12% of them appearing once. The chain recombines TRBV5-1 with TRBJ2-3; 7 nucleotides match TRBD1. Sequencing input: naive CD4+ T cells from blood. The sequence derives from a man aged 18 to 30 with type 1 diabetes. The CDR3 DNA reads TGCGCCAGCAGCCAGGGACAGACCCTGGGGGATACGCAGTATTTT. It codes for CASSQGQTLGDTQYF.